Detailed here is one T cell receptor beta chain. Germline CDR1 MGHRA, CDR2 YSYEKL. CDR3 length: 15 residues. V trimming: 3 bases; J trimming: 3 bases; junction bases outside the gene matches: 2. Everyone who took part was roughly 18 to 95 years old, and they came from about 25 US areas. These data are taken from a study of blood T cell repertoires in COVID-19. In the study overall: The United States, Italy and Spain provided the acute and convalescent COVID-19 samples.

Authors' processing steps: Reference gene primer amplification gave nucleated cell count estimates. Libraries were prepared by immunoSEQ multiplex PCR; TCRdb keeps only in-frame clonotypes and omits some of them. V, J and clone size derive from that table, while D and trimming were established from the DNA sequence. This table has approximately 190,000 clones, 65% to 90% appearing once. V gene TRBV4-1 combines with J gene TRBJ1-4; 9 positions match TRBD1. This receptor was taken from a woman in her sixties with acute COVID-19. Material: PBMCs or T cells enriched from blood (not recorded which). The DNA for the CDR3 is TGCGCCAGCAGCCATCGGACAGGGGCTAATGAAAAACTGTTTTTT. It specifies CASSHRTGANEKLFF.